Listed below are T cell receptor beta chains from one sample, sequenced in a study of T cell repertoires in cytomegalovirus infection. Their antigens are not known. TCRdb analysed the reads with MiXCR anew, one entry per CDR3 protein. The data contain under 30,000 distinct CDR3 sequences, 20% to 25% of them singletons. The material was CD8+ T cells from cultured PBMCs, obtained from culture after CMV antigen stimulation. The receptors stem from a human donor in good health (CMV status not recorded). Some clones in this sample may be carry-over from other donors' samples. Each CDR3 is given with its conserved first and last residue. D genes are given only for firm matches. Clone size is stated in some rows and not others, as once, few, many or a class when expanded.

clone_size	d_call	v_call	cdr3_length	j_call	cdr3_nt	cdr3_aa
.	.	TRBV2	16	TRBJ2-7	TGTGCCAGCAGTGAAGCATCTGGAGGGGATCGTTACGAGCAGTACTTC	CASSEASGGDRYEQYF
few	.	TRBV4-1	17	TRBJ1-6	TGCGCCAGCAGCCAAGATTCCATGACATATTATAATTCACCCCTCCACTTT	CASSQDSMTYYNSPLHF
.	TRBD2	TRBV12-3/TRBV12-4	14	TRBJ2-7	TGTGCCAGCAGCTCGACTAGCCGGTCCTACGAGCAGTACTTC	CASSSTSRSYEQYF
.	.	TRBV19	17	TRBJ2-3	TGTGCCAGTAGTATCTGGGGATCAGGTGGCGGCACAGATACGCAGTATTTT	CASSIWGSGGGTDTQYF
few	TRBD2	TRBV7-9	17	TRBJ2-5	TGTGCCAGCAGCTCAGAGACTAGCGGGGGGTATCAAGAGACCCAGTACTTC	CASSSETSGGYQETQYF
few	TRBD2	TRBV6-6	18	TRBJ2-2	TGTGCCAGCAGTTACACCTCTAGCGGGGGCGCGAACACCGGGGAGCTGTTTTTT	CASSYTSSGGANTGELFF
medium-sized	TRBD2	TRBV19	19	TRBJ2-1	TGTGCCAGTAGTATAGCGGGGCTAGCGGGGGTCCCATCTACGGATGAGCAGTTCTTC	CASSIAGLAGVPSTDEQFF
.	TRBD1	TRBV4-1	15	TRBJ1-1	TGTGCCAGCAGCCAAGCGGGGACAGGGCCGCCTGAAGCTTTCTTT	CASSQAGTGPPEAFF
many	.	TRBV6-1	15	TRBJ2-3	TGTGCCAGCAGTGAAAGAGACAGAAGTACAGATACGCAGTATTTT	CASSERDRSTDTQYF
many	.	TRBV7-9	16	TRBJ2-3	TGTGCCAGCAGCTTAGTTTCTACAGCTACCACAGATACGCAGTATTTT	CASSLVSTATTDTQYF
.	.	TRBV11-1	16	TRBJ2-3	TGTGCCAGCAGCTTAGTCGCTAGAAGAGGCACAGATACGCAGTATTTT	CASSLVARRGTDTQYF
few	.	TRBV12-3/TRBV12-4	13	TRBJ2-5	TGTGCCAGCAGTTTAGCAATTGGGGAGACCCAGTACTTC	CASSLAIGETQYF
.	.	TRBV2	15	TRBJ1-1	TGTGCCAGCAGTGGGGGGGGGCCACTGAACACTGAAGCTTTCTTT	CASSGGGPLNTEAFF
few	TRBD2	TRBV6-1	15	TRBJ2-1	TGTGCCAGCAGTGAAGGACTAGCTGACTACAATGAGCAGTTCTTC	CASSEGLADYNEQFF
.	.	TRBV27	13	TRBJ2-1	TGTGCCAGCAGTTGGACAGTTTACAATGAGAAGTTCTTC	CASSWTVYNEKFF
.	.	TRBV7-2	16	TRBJ1-2	TGTGCCAGCAGCTTAGGCAGCGGGGGGAGTAGCTCTGGCTACACCTTC	CASSLGSGGSSSGYTF
few	.	TRBV28	16	TRBJ1-5	TGTGCCAGCAGTTTCCCCGGGATCTCGTTTGGTCAGCCCCAGCATTTT	CASSFPGISFGQPQHF
.	TRBD2	TRBV12-3/TRBV12-4	17	TRBJ2-3	TGTGCCAGCAGTCCTCACGGGACTAGCGGGCCTACAGATACGCAGTATTTT	CASSPHGTSGPTDTQYF
many	.	TRBV6-1	16	TRBJ2-3	TGTGCCAGCAGTCCCTATGGAAGGCCGACGACAGATACGCAGTATTTT	CASSPYGRPTTDTQYF
.	TRBD1	TRBV19	13	TRBJ1-4	TGTGCCTGTCGGACAGGGCTTGGGGAAAAACTGTTTTTT	CACRTGLGEKLFF
many	TRBD1	TRBV7-2	15	TRBJ2-5	TGTGCCAGCAGCTTAGACCGGACAGGGAAAGAGACCCAGTACTTC	CASSLDRTGKETQYF
few	TRBD1	TRBV12-3/TRBV12-4	14	TRBJ1-2	TGTGCCAGCAGGGGGACCGACAGGGCTGGAGGCTACACCTTC	CASRGTDRAGGYTF
.	.	TRBV9	16	TRBJ2-7	TGTGCCAGCAGCGCTGGGGACGGTCCGATTTCCTACGAGCAGTACTTC	CASSAGDGPISYEQYF
few	TRBD1	TRBV7-9	16	TRBJ1-2	TGTGCCAGCAGCCGGGGACAGGACTTACGTGGCGTGGGCTACACCTTC	CASSRGQDLRGVGYTF
many	TRBD1	TRBV9	18	TRBJ1-1	TGTGCCAGCAGCGTTGGATTCAACAGGGGAATAATGGACACTGAAGCTTTCTTT	CASSVGFNRGIMDTEAFF
few	TRBD1	TRBV6-1	20	TRBJ1-1	TGTGCCAGCAGTGAAGGCTGGACAGGGGGCCCGATAGGGATGAACACTGAAGCTTTCTTT	CASSEGWTGGPIGMNTEAFF
.	TRBD2	TRBV5-1	15	TRBJ2-1	TGCGCCAGCAGCTTGGTCGGCGGGGGCTACAATGAGCAGTTCTTC	CASSLVGGGYNEQFF
few	.	TRBV20-1	16	TRBJ1-5	TGCAGTGCTAGAGATCCCAGGGGAGGTCTTTTGCAGCCCCAGCATTTT	CSARDPRGGLLQPQHF
many	.	TRBV7-6	13	TRBJ1-1	TGTGCCAGCAGCTTAGGGACTGTCTATGAAGCTTTCTTT	CASSLGTVYEAFF
.	TRBD2	TRBV4-1	17	TRBJ2-5	TGCGCCAGCAGCCAAGACACGGTTAGCGGGGACCTGGAGACCCAGTACTTC	CASSQDTVSGDLETQYF
.	.	TRBV12-3/TRBV12-4	12	TRBJ2-3	TGTGCCAGCCTATCCTCGCTAGATACGCAGTATTTT	CASLSSLDTQYF
.	TRBD1	TRBV5-1	15	TRBJ2-2	TGCGCCAGCAGCTGGGACAGGGTAGACACCGGGGAGCTGTTTTTT	CASSWDRVDTGELFF
few	.	TRBV28	13	TRBJ1-1	TGTGCCAGCAGTTTTAGAATGAACACTGAAGCTTTCTTT	CASSFRMNTEAFF
.	TRBD1	TRBV9	15	TRBJ2-7	TGTGCCAGCAGCGAATCCACAGGGGGCACGTACGAGCAGTACTTC	CASSESTGGTYEQYF
few	TRBD1	TRBV5-1	15	TRBJ1-1	TGCGCCAGCAGCCCCCGGGGACAGGAGAACACTGAAGCTTTCTTT	CASSPRGQENTEAFF
few	.	TRBV19	14	TRBJ1-3	TGTGCCAGTAGTATCGTGTCCAAACGGGACACCATATATTTT	CASSIVSKRDTIYF